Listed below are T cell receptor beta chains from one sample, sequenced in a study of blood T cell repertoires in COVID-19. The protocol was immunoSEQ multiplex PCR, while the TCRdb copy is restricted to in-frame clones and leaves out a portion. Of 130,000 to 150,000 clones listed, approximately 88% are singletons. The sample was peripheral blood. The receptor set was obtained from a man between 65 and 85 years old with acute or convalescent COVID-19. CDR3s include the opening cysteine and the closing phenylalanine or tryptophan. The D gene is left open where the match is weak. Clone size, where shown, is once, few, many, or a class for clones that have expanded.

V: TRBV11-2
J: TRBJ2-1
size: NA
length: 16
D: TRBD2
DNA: TGTGCCAGCAGCTCCGGGACTAGCCCTTACGGGAATGAGCAGTTCTTC
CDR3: CASSSGTSPYGNEQFF

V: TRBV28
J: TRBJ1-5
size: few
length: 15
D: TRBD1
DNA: TGTGCCAGCAGTTTGGGGCAGGGGGCAAATCAGCCCCAGCATTTT
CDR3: CASSLGQGANQPQHF

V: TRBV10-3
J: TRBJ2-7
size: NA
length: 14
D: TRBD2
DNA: TGTGCCATCAGTGACGGGACTAGCGGATACGAGCAGTACTTC
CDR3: CAISDGTSGYEQYF

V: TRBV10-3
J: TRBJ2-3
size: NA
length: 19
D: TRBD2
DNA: TGTGCCATCAGTGTTGGTCAGGGACTAGCGGGGGGCGCAACAGATACGCAGTATTTT
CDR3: CAISVGQGLAGGATDTQYF

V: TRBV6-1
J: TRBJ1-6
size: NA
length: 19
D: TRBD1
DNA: TGTGCCAGCAGTGGCGGCCTCGGCAGGGGGAGCTCCTATAATTCACCCCTCCACTTT
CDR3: CASSGGLGRGSSYNSPLHF

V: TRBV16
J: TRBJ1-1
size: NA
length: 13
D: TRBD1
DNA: TGTGCCAGCAGCCAACAGGGGGACACTGAAGCTTTCTTT
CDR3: CASSQQGDTEAFF

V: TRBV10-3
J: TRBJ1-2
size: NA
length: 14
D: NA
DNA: TGTGCCATCAGTGAATTCTCAGGGGAAGAGGGCTACACCTTC
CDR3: CAISEFSGEEGYTF

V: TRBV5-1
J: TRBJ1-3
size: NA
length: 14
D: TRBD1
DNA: TGCGCCAGCAGCATCGGGACAGGGGGAAACACCATATATTTT
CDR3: CASSIGTGGNTIYF

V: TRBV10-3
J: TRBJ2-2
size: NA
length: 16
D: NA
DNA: TGTGCCATCAGTGACCGTACGCAGGGAGGCACCGGGGAGCTGTTTTTT
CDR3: CAISDRTQGGTGELFF

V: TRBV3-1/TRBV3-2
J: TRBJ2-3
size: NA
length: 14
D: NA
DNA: TGTGCCAGCAGCCCCCTCGGGGGTGCAGATACGCAGTATTTT
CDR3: CASSPLGGADTQYF

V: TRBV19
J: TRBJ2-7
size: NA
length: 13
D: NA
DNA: TGTGCCAGTAGTCCCCGGGCTACAGGACAGCAGTACTTC
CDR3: CASSPRATGQQYF

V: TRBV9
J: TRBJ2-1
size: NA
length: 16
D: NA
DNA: TGTGCCAGCAGCTCGCGGACGGGGAGCTCCTACAATGAGCAGTTCTTC
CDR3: CASSSRTGSSYNEQFF

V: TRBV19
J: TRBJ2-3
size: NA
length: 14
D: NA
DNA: TGTGCCAGTAGTACCCTTTCGGGTGCAGATACGCAGTATTTT
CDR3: CASSTLSGADTQYF

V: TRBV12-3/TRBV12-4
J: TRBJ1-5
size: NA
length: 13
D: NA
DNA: TGTGCCAGCACAACTCAGGGCGGTCAGCCCCAGCATTTT
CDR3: CASTTQGGQPQHF

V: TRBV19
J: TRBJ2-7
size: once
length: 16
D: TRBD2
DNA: TGTGCCAGTAGTGGACTAGCGGGAGTAGAATCCCACGAGCAGTACTTC
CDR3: CASSGLAGVESHEQYF

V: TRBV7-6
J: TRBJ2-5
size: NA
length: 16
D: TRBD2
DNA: TGTGCCAGCAGCCGCGGAACTAGCGGGGGGCAGGGGACCCAGTACTTC
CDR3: CASSRGTSGGQGTQYF

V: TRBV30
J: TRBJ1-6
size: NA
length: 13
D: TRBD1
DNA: TGTGCCTGGAGCGGACAGGGAGACTCACCCCTCCACTTT
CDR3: CAWSGQGDSPLHF

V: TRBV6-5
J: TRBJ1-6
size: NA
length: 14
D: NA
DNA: TGTGCCAGCAGACTGGACAGATTTAATTCACCCCTCCACTTT
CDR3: CASRLDRFNSPLHF

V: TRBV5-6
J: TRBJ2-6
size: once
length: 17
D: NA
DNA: TGTGCCAGCAGCTTCCCTGATGGGAGTTCTGGGGCCAACGTCCTGACTTTC
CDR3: CASSFPDGSSGANVLTF

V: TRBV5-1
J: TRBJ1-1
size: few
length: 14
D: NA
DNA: TGCGCCAGCAGCGCGGGACGGTTGAACACTGAAGCTTTCTTT
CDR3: CASSAGRLNTEAFF

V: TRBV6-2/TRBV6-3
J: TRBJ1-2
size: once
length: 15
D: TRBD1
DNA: TGTGCCAGCAGCCGCGGGACAGGGTCTAACTATGGCTACACCTTC
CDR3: CASSRGTGSNYGYTF